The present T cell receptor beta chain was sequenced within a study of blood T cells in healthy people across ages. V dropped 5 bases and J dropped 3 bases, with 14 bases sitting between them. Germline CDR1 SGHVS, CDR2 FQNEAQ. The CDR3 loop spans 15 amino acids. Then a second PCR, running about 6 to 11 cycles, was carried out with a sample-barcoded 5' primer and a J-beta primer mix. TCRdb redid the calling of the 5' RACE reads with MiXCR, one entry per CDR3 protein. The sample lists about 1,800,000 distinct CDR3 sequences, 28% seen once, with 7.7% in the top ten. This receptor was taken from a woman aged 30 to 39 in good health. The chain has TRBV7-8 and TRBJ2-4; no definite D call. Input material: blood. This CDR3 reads CASSNRVNGKNIQYF. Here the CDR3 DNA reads TGTGCCAGCAGCAATAGGGTTAATGGCAAAAACATTCAGTACTTC.